This T cell receptor beta chain came from a study of CD8 T cells in ankylosing spondylitis. TCRdb recomputed calls from the 5' RACE reads with MiXCR, one row per CDR3 protein. Here the sample spans tens of thousands of distinct CDR3 sequences, around 16% being singletons. V was clipped by 5 bases and J by 4 bases; unmatched bases: 6. The germline V gene encodes CDR1 SGHKS and CDR2 YYEKEE (reference sequence). This CDR3 spans 15 amino acids. The receptor was derived from a male donor with ankylosing spondylitis or in good health (not recorded which). V gene TRBV5-5 combines with J gene TRBJ2-1; 10 bases are a match to TRBD1. Sequencing was performed on blood. The CDR3 loop reads CASRRQGAAYNEQFF. CDR3 in DNA: TGTGCCAGCAGAAGACAGGGGGCGGCATACAATGAGCAGTTCTTC. Full variable domain (rest looked up from reference TRBV5-5 and TRBJ2-1): DAGVTQSPTHLIKTRGQQVTLRCSPISGHKSVSWYQQVLGQGPQFIFQYYEKEERGRGNFPDRFSARQFPNYSSELNVNALLLGDSALYLCASRRQGAAYNEQFFGPGTRLTVL.